The 31 T cell receptor beta chains below all came from one sample that was sequenced in a study of cytomegalovirus exposure and HLA in healthy donors (dated by TCRdb to 2016 to 2017). The method was the immunoSEQ multiplex PCR assay. For the multiplex PCR, a mixture combining 60 forward primers for TCR Vbeta segments and 13 reverse primers for TCR Jbeta segments was used. This is the immuneACCESS table as TCRdb keeps it, with only in-frame sequences that have V and J called. A part of the clones is gone; compared with another copy, unresolved V genes explain less than half, and the rest is unexplained. The sample contains about 77,000 clones, over 65% of them found a single time. The ten largest clones take up 4% to 4.5% of the sample. Input material: PBMCs. These receptors were taken from a man aged 35 to 55 in good health and CMV-seronegative.

The chain links TRBV7-9 to TRBJ2-2, with no clear D. The V end was cut by 1 base, the J end by 8 bases, with 5 bases between. CDR1 is SEHNR, CDR2 FQNEAQ, per germline (reference sequence). The CDR3 has 12 residues. CDR3 residues: CASSLEAGELFF. In nucleotides, the CDR3 is TGTGCCAGCAGCTTAGAAGCGGGGGAGCTGTTTTTT.

V and J are TRBV10-3 and TRBJ2-6; TRBD1 is a possible D gene (6 bases). The CDR3 is 18 amino acids. CDR1 ENHRY and CDR2 SYGVKD come from the germline V gene. The V end lost 2 bases, the J end lost 4 bases, and 18 bases lay between the germline ends. CDR3 nucleotides: TGTGCCATCAGTGAGCCGGCGAGGGGGTACTCCGGGGCCAACGTCCTGACTTTC. The encoded protein is CAISEPARGYSGANVLTF.

This clone showed up just a few times. This chain joins TRBV9 and TRBJ2-5; 7 nucleotides agree with TRBD2. The CDR3 is made up of 14 amino acids. Germline trimming cut 4 bases from V and 3 bases from J; bases unmatched to any gene: 6. CDR1 and CDR2 (germline): SGDLS, YYNGEE. The CDR3 bases are TGTGCCAGCAGCCGCAGCGGGATTGAAGAGACCCAGTACTTC. Protein product: CASSRSGIEETQYF.

This chain connects TRBV27 to TRBJ1-5; no clear D gene. The germline gives CDR1 MNHEY, CDR2 SMNVEV (reference sequence). This CDR3 has 15 amino acids. Trimming pared 0 bases from V and 1 base from J, leaving 7 bases between. CDR3: CASSLSPRSNQPQHF. The DNA of the CDR3 is TGTGCCAGCAGTTTATCCCCTAGGAGCAATCAGCCCCAGCATTTT.

The rearrangement uses TRBV7-9 and TRBJ1-4, with TRBD1 matching over 7 bases. Germline trimming cut 5 bases from V and 10 bases from J; bases unmatched to any gene: 13. The V gene's germline CDR1 is SEHNR and CDR2 FQNEAQ (reference sequence). CDR3 length equals 15 residues. This CDR3 is CASSLQGFPEGKLFF. The CDR3, as DNA: TGTGCCAGCAGCCTACAGGGGTTTCCCGAAGGAAAACTGTTTTTT.

This sequence joins TRBV27 and TRBJ2-7, with D perhaps matching TRBD1 (6 bases). This CDR3 is built from 14 residues. The germline V gene has CDR1 MNHEY and CDR2 SMNVEV (reference sequence). V was cut by 5 bases and J by 3 bases, with 14 bases left in between. The CDR3 loop reads CASSVRDTDYEQYF. The CDR3 DNA reads TGTGCCAGCAGTGTCCGGGACACGGACTACGAGCAGTACTTC.

This sequence joins TRBV5-1 and TRBJ2-1, with 10 bases identical to TRBD2. Losses at the gene ends were 5 bases for V and 4 bases for J; bases not matched to a gene: 6. This CDR3 has 15 residues. Germline lookup yields CDR1 SGHRS and CDR2 YFSETQ. Here the CDR3 reads CASRPSGSVYNEQFF. CDR3 DNA: TGCGCCAGCAGGCCTAGCGGGAGTGTTTACAATGAGCAGTTCTTC.

The chain recombines TRBV19 with TRBJ2-1, with D possibly matching TRBD2 (6 bases). Per germline, CDR1 LNHDA and CDR2 SQIVND (reference sequence). The CDR3 length is 16 residues. The V end lost 0 bases, the J end lost 6 bases, and 15 bases lay between the germline ends. Here the CDR3 reads CASSIDDLAPRNEQFF. The DNA for the CDR3 is TGTGCCAGTAGTATAGATGACCTAGCGCCTCGCAATGAGCAGTTCTTC.

The V gene is TRBV28, the J gene TRBJ2-3; 14 bases match TRBD2. The germline CDR1 and CDR2 sequences are MDHEN and SYDVKM. This CDR3 is built from 17 residues. The trim removed 4 bases at V and 6 bases at J, leaving 9 bases unmatched. The CDR3 DNA follows: TGTGCCAGCAGTTATGGACTAGCGGGAGGCAGCCGGGATACGCAGTATTTT. It translates to CASSYGLAGGSRDTQYF.

This clone was seen a few times. The chain employs TRBV5-1 and TRBJ1-6; 9 bases align to TRBD1. Germline CDR1 is SGHRS and CDR2 is YFSETQ. V gave up 4 bases and J gave up 9 bases; unmatched junction bases: 5. CDR3 length: 14 amino acids. The chain's CDR3 is CASSATGGSSPLHF. The CDR3 region has the DNA TGCGCCAGCAGCGCCACAGGGGGCAGTTCACCCCTCCACTTT.

The V gene is TRBV6-6, the J gene TRBJ2-7; D unclear. Germline CDR1 MNHNY, CDR2 SVGAGI (reference sequence). The CDR3 covers 16 residues. The V end lost 4 bases, the J end lost 2 bases, and 18 bases lay between the germline ends. CDR3 amino acids: CASSSPGGLAAYEQYF. The DNA of the CDR3 is TGTGCCAGCAGTTCTCCCGGTGGTCTGGCGGCCTACGAGCAGTACTTC.

The rearrangement links TRBV28 to TRBJ1-1, with TRBD1 as a possible D gene (5 bases). Trimming removed 6 bases at V and 1 base at J, with 12 bases between. The CDR3 extends over 14 amino acids. CDR1 and CDR2 (germline): MDHEN, SYDVKM. The CDR3 region is CASRWGGENTEAFF. The CDR3, as DNA: TGTGCCAGCAGATGGGGGGGGGAGAACACTGAAGCTTTCTTT.

The chain is built from TRBV5-1 and TRBJ2-3; 13 bases match TRBD2. The CDR3 spans 19 residues. V trimming: 2 bases; J trimming: 5 bases; junction bases outside the gene matches: 14. In germline, CDR1 is SGHRS, CDR2 YFSETQ. The DNA for the CDR3 is TGCGCCAGCAGCTTTTTCGGGACTAGCGGGACGTACGTCGGAGATACGCAGTATTTT. It yields the protein CASSFFGTSGTYVGDTQYF.

This clone has only a few counts. CDR3 DNA sequence: TGTGCCTGGAGTGGCGGGGGAGGCTACACCTTC. Its protein product is CAWSGGGGYTF. The chain employs TRBV30 and TRBJ1-2, with a tentative D call TRBD1 (5 bases). This CDR3 region has 11 residues. V was cut by 1 base and J by 8 bases, with 8 bases left in between. Germline assignment: CDR1 GTSNPN and CDR2 SVGIG (reference sequence).

The gene calls are TRBV7-9 and TRBJ1-4; a possible D gene is TRBD1 (6 bases). The CDR3 spans 15 residues. Germline V gene data show CDR1 as SEHNR and CDR2 as FQNEAQ (reference sequence). Trimming took 5 bases from V and 4 from J, leaving 14 bases between them. The DNA of the CDR3 is TGTGCCAGCAGCACGGGACATCCCTTTAATGAAAAACTGTTTTTT. Protein: CASSTGHPFNEKLFF.

This rearrangement joins TRBV5-1 to TRBJ1-4, with D perhaps TRBD1 (6 bases). The V end was cut by 3 bases, the J end by 8 bases, with 17 bases between. Germline V lookup: CDR1 SGHRS, CDR2 YFSETQ. The CDR3 consists of 15 residues. CDR3 in amino acids: CASSYYKGDGEKLFF. CDR3 in DNA: TGCGCCAGCAGCTACTACAAGGGGGATGGAGAAAAACTGTTTTTT.

The rearrangement joins TRBV9 to TRBJ2-1, with D perhaps matching TRBD2 (5 bases). The CDR3 has 15 amino acids. V was shortened by 3 bases and J by 6 bases, with 16 bases between the two germline ends. In germline, CDR1 is SGDLS, CDR2 YYNGEE. As DNA, the CDR3 is TGTGCCAGCAGCGCCCCAAGCGGCGCGGGCAATGAGCAGTTCTTC. Translated: CASSAPSGAGNEQFF.

The rearrangement joins TRBV23-1 to TRBJ1-4; tentatively, D is TRBD1 (5 bases). TRBV23-1 is classed as an ORF, of uncertain function. V lost 0 bases to trimming and J lost 0 bases, with 11 bases between them. The CDR3 length is 17 residues. The CDR3 region is CASSQSRTPATNEKLFF. The CDR3 bases are TGCGCCAGCAGTCAATCCCGGACACCTGCAACTAATGAAAAACTGTTTTTT.

The rearrangement joins TRBV5-8 to TRBJ1-4; D not resolved. The CDR3 sequence is 14 residues long. Germline assignment: CDR1 SGHTS and CDR2 YDEGEE. Between the trimmed V and J ends, which lost 4 bases and 10 bases, there was a span of 17 bases. In DNA form, the CDR3 reads TGTGCCAGCAGCCAGAGGAGGGTAGATCCAAAACTGTTTTTT. This codes for CASSQRRVDPKLFF. The full variable domain, rest sourced from reference TRBV5-8 and TRBJ1-4, is EAGVTQSPTHLIKTRGQQATLRCSPISGHTSVYWYQQALGLGLQFLLWYDEGEERNRGNFPPRFSGRQFPNYSSELNVNALELEDSALYLCASSQRRVDPKLFFGSGTQLSVL.

This chain links TRBV4-3 with TRBJ2-3; no clear D. The CDR3 loop spans 15 amino acids. Trimming stripped 4 bases from V and 4 bases from J, with 15 bases between. In germline, CDR1 is LGHNA, CDR2 YSLEER. Written as DNA, the CDR3 is TGCGCCAGCAGCCCCGATAGGCTCGGAGCAGATACGCAGTATTTT. Residues: CASSPDRLGADTQYF.

This sequence joins TRBV19 and TRBJ1-1, with D hard to call. Germline V gene data show CDR1 as LNHDA and CDR2 as SQIVND (reference sequence). The V end lost 11 bases, the J end lost 4 bases, and 23 bases lay between the germline ends. The CDR3 totals 15 residues. Written as DNA, the CDR3 is TGTGCCTGCAACCCAGGAATGGTGATCAGCACTGAAGCTTTCTTT. Its translation is CACNPGMVISTEAFF.

CDR3 bases: TGCGCCAGCAGTAGGGGCGAGAGCACTGAAGCTTTCTTT. This gives the protein CASSRGESTEAFF. The chain links TRBV4-1 to TRBJ1-1; D perhaps matches TRBD1 (5 bases). The CDR3 has 13 amino acids. Trimming cost V 6 bases and J 4 bases, with 12 bases left between them. Germline V gene data show CDR1 as MGHRA and CDR2 as YSYEKL.

CDR3 bases: TGTGCCAGCAGTGAGGAGGTCCATCAGCCCCAGCATTTT. It translates to CASSEEVHQPQHF. The chain has TRBV6-4 and TRBJ1-5; D is undetermined. The V end lost 3 bases, the J end lost 5 bases, and 8 bases lay between the germline ends. CDR1 MRHNA and CDR2 SNTAGT come from the germline V gene. The CDR3 length is 13 residues.

This clone was detected a few times. V and J are TRBV14 and TRBJ2-3; D is perhaps TRBD1 (6 bases). The CDR3 sequence is 17 residues long. The V gene lost 0 bases and the J gene lost 3 bases, with 16 bases spanning the gap. The V gene's germline CDR1 is SGHDN and CDR2 FVKESK. For the CDR3, the DNA is TGTGCCAGCAGCCAAGACACCGGGACACTTAATACAGATACGCAGTATTTT. Protein product: CASSQDTGTLNTDTQYF.

The chain uses TRBV5-1 and TRBJ2-1; 14 positions match TRBD2. This CDR3 is built from 19 residues. Per the germline V gene, CDR1 is SGHRS and CDR2 is YFSETQ. After removal of 3 bases from V and 4 bases from J, the junction contained 12 bases not matched to a gene. The CDR3 loop reads CASSSGIGTSGRGYNEQFF. CDR3 DNA sequence: TGCGCCAGCAGCTCCGGAATCGGGACTAGCGGGAGAGGGTACAATGAGCAGTTCTTC.

CDR3 residues: CASSLGNLGRDEKLFF. The CDR3 DNA reads as TGTGCCAGCAGCTTGGGGAACCTGGGCAGGGATGAAAAACTGTTTTTT. The chain is built from TRBV5-8 and TRBJ1-4; D possibly corresponds to TRBD1 (5 bases). Looked up from germline, CDR1 is SGHTS and CDR2 is YDEGEE. This CDR3 region has 16 residues. V was shortened by 0 bases and J by 6 bases, with 15 bases between the two germline ends.

This clone was counted a few times. V gene TRBV30 combines with J gene TRBJ1-6; TRBD1 matches at 11 bases. Trimming took 2 bases from V and 7 from J; bases not matched to a gene: 4. This CDR3 comprises 15 residues. Germline V gives CDR1 GTSNPN, CDR2 SVGIG (reference sequence). CDR3 sequence: CAWSSGTGGNSPLHF. As DNA, the CDR3 is TGTGCCTGGAGTTCCGGGACAGGGGGAAATTCACCCCTCCACTTT.

As DNA, the CDR3 is TGTGCCAGCAGCGTAGGTGCAGATAGCAATCAGCCCCAGCATTTT. This sequence encodes CASSVGADSNQPQHF. The rearrangement uses TRBV9 and TRBJ1-5, with D uncertain. The CDR3 length is 15 residues. Trimming stripped 0 bases from V and 0 bases from J, with 7 bases between. The germline V gene has CDR1 SGDLS and CDR2 YYNGEE.

This clone was observed a few times. The chain uses TRBV5-1 and TRBJ2-7; 9 bases match TRBD1. The V gene's germline CDR1 is SGHRS and CDR2 YFSETQ. This CDR3 comprises 17 residues. The junction had 13 bases not matched to a gene; V was cut back by 4 bases and J by 2 bases. The CDR3 DNA sequence: TGCGCCAGCAGCGGGGACAGGGCAGGCGGGTCAGCCTACGAGCAGTACTTC. This gives the protein CASSGDRAGGSAYEQYF.

The chain joins TRBV19 to TRBJ1-5; the match to TRBD1 covers 7 bases. The V segment lost 3 bases and the J segment 0 bases; nucleotides outside the gene matches: 11. Germline V gene data show CDR1 as LNHDA and CDR2 as SQIVND (reference sequence). This CDR3 is built from 18 residues. CDR3 nucleotide sequence: TGTGCCAGTAGTATGGGTCGGAGGGGGCGTGATAGCAATCAGCCCCAGCATTTT. This encodes CASSMGRRGRDSNQPQHF.

In this sample, this clone is medium-sized. The J gene is TRBJ2-1, the V gene TRBV6-6; the match to TRBD1 covers 7 bases. Germline CDR1 and CDR2: MNHNY and SVGAGI (reference sequence). The CDR3 covers 14 residues. V shed 7 bases, J shed 9 bases, and the junction held 12 bases outside the gene matches. CDR3 in DNA: TGTGCCAGCACCGAAGGGACAGATCAGAGTGAGCAGTTCTTC. Protein sequence: CASTEGTDQSEQFF.